The rows below give T cell receptor beta chains drawn from one sample of a study of blood T cell repertoires in COVID-19. Sequenced by immunoSEQ multiplex PCR; TCRdb stores in-frame clones only, minus some. The sample consists of under 500,000 clones, 70% to 90% of them appearing once. Sequencing was done on a sample of PBMCs or T cells enriched from blood (not recorded which). The source of these receptors is a woman aged 18-29 years with acute COVID-19. CDR3s include the opening cysteine and the closing phenylalanine or tryptophan. D genes are given only for firm matches. Some rows mark clone size as missing; the rest say once, few, many or name a class of expanded clone.

clone_size: -
j_call: TRBJ1-3
d_call: -
v_call: TRBV5-1
cdr3_nt: TGCGCCAGCAGCTTGGCCTTGGGGGCAAGCTCTGGAAACACCATATATTTT
cdr3_aa: CASSLALGASSGNTIYF

clone_size: -
j_call: TRBJ1-6
d_call: -
v_call: TRBV11-2
cdr3_nt: TGTGCCAGCAGCTTGGACGGGTCAGGGAGGGCCCTCCACTTT
cdr3_aa: CASSLDGSGRALHF

clone_size: -
j_call: TRBJ1-6
d_call: TRBD1
v_call: TRBV10-2
cdr3_nt: TGCGCCAGCAGTGAGCCGACAGGGGGCGGTTCACCCCTCCACTTT
cdr3_aa: CASSEPTGGGSPLHF

clone_size: once
j_call: TRBJ2-7
d_call: TRBD2
v_call: TRBV28
cdr3_nt: TGTGCCAGCACCCTAAGCGGTGCGGGAGGTTCCTACGAGCAGTACTTC
cdr3_aa: CASTLSGAGGSYEQYF

clone_size: -
j_call: TRBJ2-1
d_call: -
v_call: TRBV7-2
cdr3_nt: TGTGCCAGCAGCTTAGTCTGGGCGTGCCTGTACAATGAGCAGTTCTTC
cdr3_aa: CASSLVWACLYNEQFF

clone_size: -
j_call: TRBJ2-1
d_call: TRBD1
v_call: TRBV19
cdr3_nt: TGTGCCAGTAGTAGGGACAGGAGCTCCTACAATGAGCAGTTCTTC
cdr3_aa: CASSRDRSSYNEQFF

clone_size: once
j_call: TRBJ2-2
d_call: TRBD2
v_call: TRBV9
cdr3_nt: TGTGCCAGCAGCATTCCGGGACTAGCGGCGAACACCGGGGAGCTGTTTTTT
cdr3_aa: CASSIPGLAANTGELFF

clone_size: -
j_call: TRBJ1-6
d_call: -
v_call: TRBV5-6
cdr3_nt: TGTGCCAGCAGCTTGGGGGCGTCTTACTATAATTCACCCCTCCACTTT
cdr3_aa: CASSLGASYYNSPLHF

clone_size: -
j_call: TRBJ2-3
d_call: TRBD2
v_call: TRBV5-4
cdr3_nt: TGTGCCAGCAGCCCCGGCGGGAGGACAGATACGCAGTATTTT
cdr3_aa: CASSPGGRTDTQYF

clone_size: -
j_call: TRBJ1-2
d_call: -
v_call: TRBV28
cdr3_nt: TGTGCCAGCAGTTCGAAAACCGGGACAAGGGGAAATGGCTACACCTTC
cdr3_aa: CASSSKTGTRGNGYTF

clone_size: -
j_call: TRBJ2-3
d_call: TRBD1
v_call: TRBV5-5
cdr3_nt: TGTGCCAGCAGCTTGGTTGGACAGGGGGCGCCTACAGATACGCAGTATTTT
cdr3_aa: CASSLVGQGAPTDTQYF

clone_size: -
j_call: TRBJ1-2
d_call: TRBD1
v_call: TRBV9
cdr3_nt: TGTGCCAGCAGTCCTGGGGACAGGGTATATGGCTACACCTTC
cdr3_aa: CASSPGDRVYGYTF

clone_size: -
j_call: TRBJ1-5
d_call: -
v_call: TRBV6-5
cdr3_nt: TGTGCCAGCAGTTACTCTGGGGAGGGGGGCAATCAGCCCCAGCATTTT
cdr3_aa: CASSYSGEGGNQPQHF

clone_size: -
j_call: TRBJ2-1
d_call: TRBD2
v_call: TRBV11-2
cdr3_nt: TGTGCCAGCAGCCCAATAGACCCCCGGGACTACAACCCCTGGAATGAGCAGTTCTTC
cdr3_aa: CASSPIDPRDYNPWNEQFF

clone_size: -
j_call: TRBJ1-2
d_call: -
v_call: TRBV27
cdr3_nt: TGTGCCAGCAGTTTCGCCGACAGGATCCACATCTATGGCTACACCTTC
cdr3_aa: CASSFADRIHIYGYTF

clone_size: -
j_call: TRBJ2-3
d_call: TRBD2
v_call: TRBV14
cdr3_nt: TGTGCCAGCAGCCTCATTCGCGGGGGGACTACAGATACGCAGTATTTT
cdr3_aa: CASSLIRGGTTDTQYF

clone_size: -
j_call: TRBJ1-5
d_call: -
v_call: TRBV9
cdr3_nt: TGTGCCAGCTCTATAGGAGGAGGTCAGCCCCAGCATTTT
cdr3_aa: CASSIGGGQPQHF

clone_size: -
j_call: TRBJ1-5
d_call: -
v_call: TRBV28
cdr3_nt: TGTGCCAGCAGTTGGGTTGCGGATAGCAATCAGCCCCAGCATTTT
cdr3_aa: CASSWVADSNQPQHF

clone_size: few
j_call: TRBJ2-1
d_call: -
v_call: TRBV7-2
cdr3_nt: TGTGCCAGCAGCTTAATTGGTAGCGTTACCTACAATGAGCAGTTCTTC
cdr3_aa: CASSLIGSVTYNEQFF

clone_size: -
j_call: TRBJ2-3
d_call: -
v_call: TRBV29-1
cdr3_nt: TGCAGCGTTGAGAAGAGGGAAGTGGATTCCAAGTATTCTAGCACAGATACGCAGTATTTT
cdr3_aa: CSVEKREVDSKYSSTDTQYF

clone_size: -
j_call: TRBJ2-5
d_call: TRBD1
v_call: TRBV11-2
cdr3_nt: TGTGCCAGCAGCGCCTGGACAGGGATGGAAGAGACCCAGTACTTC
cdr3_aa: CASSAWTGMEETQYF

clone_size: -
j_call: TRBJ2-1
d_call: -
v_call: TRBV6-2/TRBV6-3
cdr3_nt: TGTGCCAGCAGTTACTCCTACTCCTACAATGAGCAGTTCTTC
cdr3_aa: CASSYSYSYNEQFF

clone_size: -
j_call: TRBJ2-6
d_call: -
v_call: TRBV19
cdr3_nt: TGTGCCAGTAGTATAAGCCACTCTGGGGCCAACGTCCTGACTTTC
cdr3_aa: CASSISHSGANVLTF

clone_size: -
j_call: TRBJ2-6
d_call: -
v_call: TRBV5-4
cdr3_nt: TGTGCCAGCAGCTTGGCCAGAACTGGGGCCAACGTCCTGACTTTC
cdr3_aa: CASSLARTGANVLTF

clone_size: -
j_call: TRBJ2-5
d_call: -
v_call: TRBV10-1
cdr3_nt: TGCGCCAGCAGTGAGTTAAGTCGGGAGACCCAGTACTTC
cdr3_aa: CASSELSRETQYF

clone_size: -
j_call: TRBJ2-2
d_call: -
v_call: TRBV10-2
cdr3_nt: TGCGCCAGCAGTGAGCGTAGCTTCGGGGAGCTGTTTTTT
cdr3_aa: CASSERSFGELFF

clone_size: -
j_call: TRBJ1-1
d_call: TRBD1
v_call: TRBV7-9
cdr3_nt: TGTGCCAGCAGCCCAAAGGGACAGTTGAACACTGAAGCTTTCTTT
cdr3_aa: CASSPKGQLNTEAFF

clone_size: -
j_call: TRBJ2-3
d_call: -
v_call: TRBV3-1/TRBV3-2
cdr3_nt: TGTGCCAGCAGCTCTCTTTCGGGGATCACAGATACGCAGTATTTT
cdr3_aa: CASSSLSGITDTQYF

clone_size: -
j_call: TRBJ1-5
d_call: -
v_call: TRBV4-1
cdr3_nt: TGCGCCAGCAGCCAAGCCGTGCGTAGCAATCAGCCCCAGCATTTT
cdr3_aa: CASSQAVRSNQPQHF

clone_size: -
j_call: TRBJ2-7
d_call: TRBD1
v_call: TRBV12-5
cdr3_nt: TGTGCTAGTGGTTTGTGGCCCCCCCCCGACAGGGGTTACGAGCAGTACTTC
cdr3_aa: CASGLWPPPDRGYEQYF

clone_size: -
j_call: TRBJ2-1
d_call: TRBD1
v_call: TRBV5-1
cdr3_nt: TGCGCCAGCAGCTTGGGTCCAGGGGGAAAAAATGAGCAGTTCTTC
cdr3_aa: CASSLGPGGKNEQFF

clone_size: -
j_call: TRBJ2-1
d_call: TRBD2
v_call: TRBV5-4
cdr3_nt: TGTGCCAGCAGCCGGCGGGGGGACAATGAGCAGTTCTTC
cdr3_aa: CASSRRGDNEQFF

clone_size: -
j_call: TRBJ1-4
d_call: TRBD1
v_call: TRBV4-1
cdr3_nt: TGCGCCAGCAGCCAAGATCGGACAGGCACTAATGAAAAACTGTTTTTT
cdr3_aa: CASSQDRTGTNEKLFF